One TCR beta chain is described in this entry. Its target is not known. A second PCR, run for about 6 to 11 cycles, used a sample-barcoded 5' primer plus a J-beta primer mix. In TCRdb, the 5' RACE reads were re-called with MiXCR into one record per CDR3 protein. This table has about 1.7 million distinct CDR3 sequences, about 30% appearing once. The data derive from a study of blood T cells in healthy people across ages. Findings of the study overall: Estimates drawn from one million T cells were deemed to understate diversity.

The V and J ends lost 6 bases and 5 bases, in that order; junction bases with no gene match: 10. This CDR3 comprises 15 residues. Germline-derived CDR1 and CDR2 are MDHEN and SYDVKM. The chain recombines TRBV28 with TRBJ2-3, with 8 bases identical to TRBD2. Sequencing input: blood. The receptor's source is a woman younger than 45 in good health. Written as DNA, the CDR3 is TGTGCCAGCAGCTCGACGGGGGGGGCCTTAGATACGCAGTATTTT. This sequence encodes CASSSTGGALDTQYF.